The entry below describes one T cell receptor (beta chain). What it binds is not known. Trimming stripped 6 bases from V and 14 bases from J, with 19 bases between. The CDR3 extends over 11 amino acids. Per germline, CDR1 DFQATT and CDR2 SNEGSKA (reference sequence). The sample belongs to a study of beta chain features in type 1 diabetes. Whole-study results and caveats: Moderate yet significant TCRB CDR3 shortening was seen in Type 1 diabetes patients in all four CD4+ subsets.

Reverse transcribing all isolated RNA meant expressed TCRB transcripts were sequenced. Profiled with immunoSEQ multiplex PCR; TCRdb holds only in-frame clones, not every one. Among approximately 37,000 clones listed, 64% were seen once. The receptor was isolated from a woman under 40 in good health. Sample: Tregs from blood. The rearrangement joins TRBV20-1 to TRBJ2-5; maybe TRBD1 (6 bases). The DNA for the CDR3 is TGCAGTGCGAATACAGGGCCCGATCTATACTTC. Translating gives CSANTGPDLYF.